The 26 T cell receptor beta chains reported below all come from one sample, sequenced in a study of T-cell memory formation after mild COVID-19. TCRdb recomputed calls from the 5' RACE reads with MiXCR, one row per CDR3 protein. The profile shows 350,000 to 500,000 distinct CDR3 sequences, roughly a quarter of them singletons. The sample comprised PBMCs or a T cell subset sorted from them (not recorded which). Receptors were obtained from an adult woman who had mild COVID-19 (a few samples of this study predate the infection). Cell type and time point are not known.

This sequence joins TRBV29-1 and TRBJ2-2; tentative D call: TRBD2 (6 bases). CDR1 and CDR2 (germline): SQVTM, ANQGSEA. V shed 2 bases and J shed 4 bases, with 11 bases lying between them. The CDR3 totals 14 residues. CDR3 protein: CSVELGSGTGELFF. The DNA of the CDR3 is TGCAGCGTTGAATTGGGTAGCGGCACCGGGGAGCTGTTTTTT.

This clonotype turned up a few times. This chain uses TRBV7-2 with TRBJ2-2, with 7 positions matching TRBD1. The CDR3 is 14 residues long. Germline lookup yields CDR1 SGHTA and CDR2 FQGNSA. V lost 4 bases, J lost 8 bases, and 7 bases stayed unmatched. The CDR3 protein is CASSSRDRVGELFF. As DNA, the CDR3 is TGTGCCAGCAGCTCCAGAGACAGGGTTGGGGAGCTGTTTTTT.

The chain couples TRBV6-5 to TRBJ2-7; the D call may be TRBD1 or TRBD2 (5 bases each). Trimming took 0 bases from V and 2 from J, leaving 14 bases between them. Germline CDR1 and CDR2: MNHEY and SVGAGI. CDR3 length equals 16 residues. CDR3 nucleotides: TGTGCCAGCAGTTACTCGGGCGGGCAGGGAGCCTACGAGCAGTACTTC. This encodes CASSYSGGQGAYEQYF.

Only a few counts were recorded for this clonotype. The chain combines TRBV9 with TRBJ1-1, with D hard to call. The CDR3 is 15 residues long. Germline V gene sequence: CDR1 SGDLS, CDR2 YYNGEE. V was clipped by 0 bases and J by 0 bases, with 9 bases between them. The CDR3: CASSVAPKVNTEAFF. In DNA, the CDR3 is TGTGCCAGCAGCGTAGCCCCCAAGGTGAACACTGAAGCTTTCTTT.

The rearrangement links TRBV7-9 to TRBJ1-4, with a tentative D call TRBD1 (6 bases). The ends were cut back, 2 bases at V and 8 bases at J, with 21 bases in the middle. Germline values: CDR1 SEHNR, CDR2 FQNEAQ (reference sequence). CDR3 length equals 17 residues. The CDR3 loop reads CASSLFRGTGSEEKLFF. In DNA form, the CDR3 reads TGTGCCAGCAGCTTATTTCGGGGCACAGGGAGTGAGGAAAAACTGTTTTTT.

This clonotype was found many times. The V gene is TRBV4-2, the J gene TRBJ2-3; 9 bases map to TRBD2. With V trimmed by 0 bases and J by 5 bases, 12 bases remained unmatched. The CDR3 is 18 residues long. CDR1 and CDR2 (germline): LGHNA, YNFKEQ. The CDR3 protein is CASSQDLAGGAREDTQYF. CDR3 nucleotide sequence: TGTGCCAGCAGCCAAGATCTTGCGGGGGGGGCCCGTGAAGATACGCAGTATTTT.

The rearrangement links TRBV7-2 to TRBJ2-2, with unresolved D. The V end was cut by 3 bases, the J end by 7 bases, with 12 bases between. The CDR3 length is 14 residues. CDR1 SGHTA and CDR2 FQGNSA come from the germline V gene. The CDR3 here is CASSLLERSGELFF. CDR3 DNA sequence: TGTGCCAGCAGCTTGCTCGAGAGGAGCGGGGAGCTGTTTTTT.

This chain links TRBV29-1 with TRBJ2-1, with 7 bases aligning to TRBD1. The CDR3 covers 13 residues. V lost 3 bases, J lost 5 bases, and 4 bases stayed unmatched. Germline V gene sequence: CDR1 SQVTM, CDR2 ANQGSEA. In nucleotides, the CDR3 is TGCAGCGTTGACAGGGGGTATAACAATGAGCAGTTCTTC. Protein product: CSVDRGYNNEQFF.

In this sample, this clonotype turned up a few times. The rearrangement joins TRBV20-1 to TRBJ1-1; D ambiguous. The CDR3 contains 12 residues. The V gene lost 8 bases and the J gene lost 3 bases, with 13 bases spanning the gap. The germline V gene has CDR1 DFQATT and CDR2 SNEGSKA (reference sequence). CDR3 nucleotides: TGCAGTACAAACTCAATCTACACTGAAGCTTTCTTT. Its translation is CSTNSIYTEAFF.

This clonotype was found once. The genes are TRBV6-4 and TRBJ1-2; 10 bases map to TRBD1. Germline loops: CDR1 MRHNA, CDR2 SNTAGT. Trimming removed 6 bases from V and 4 bases from J; junction bases left unmatched: 11. CDR3 size: 16 residues. The DNA of the CDR3 is TGTGCCAGCAGCGCCGGGACAGGGGTTCCTGTCTATGGCTACACCTTC. Amino acid sequence: CASSAGTGVPVYGYTF.

The chain carries TRBV5-1 and TRBJ1-4, with 7 nucleotides matching TRBD1. V dropped 4 bases and J dropped 7; count of bases not matched to a gene: 10. Germline CDR1 reads SGHRS; CDR2 reads YFSETQ. The CDR3 extends over 15 amino acids. CDR3 region: CASSLNRGSGEKLFF. The CDR3 DNA follows: TGCGCCAGCAGCCTAAACAGGGGATCTGGTGAAAAACTGTTTTTT.

This clonotype was observed a handful of times. The chain joins TRBV12-3 or TRBV12-4 to TRBJ2-3; D is perhaps TRBD2 (5 bases). V lost 3 bases, J lost 8 bases, and 15 bases lay in between. CDR3 length: 14 amino acids. The CDR3 nucleotides read TGTGCCAGCAGTTTCCCGGGAACAGCATCTACGCAGTATTTT. It yields the protein CASSFPGTASTQYF.

The chain uses TRBV29-1 and TRBJ2-7; 9 bases agree with TRBD1. The germline V gene has CDR1 SQVTM and CDR2 ANQGSEA. The CDR3 loop spans 12 amino acids. Unmatched junction bases numbered 2, after V lost 5 bases and J lost 3 bases. The CDR3 DNA is TGCAGCGTTTCGGGACAGGGCTACGAGCAGTACTTC. Its protein is CSVSGQGYEQYF.

Only a few counts were recorded for this clonotype. The genes are TRBV7-9 and TRBJ1-2, with D tentatively TRBD1 (6 bases). The V and J ends lost 2 bases and 6 bases respectively, with 16 bases between them. Germline CDR1 reads SEHNR; CDR2 reads FQNEAQ (reference sequence). The CDR3 has 15 amino acids. The CDR3 protein is CASSLRQGRWDGYTF. The CDR3 DNA follows: TGTGCCAGCAGCTTACGCCAGGGGAGGTGGGATGGCTACACCTTC.

This chain joins TRBV20-1 and TRBJ2-4, with 7 bases matching TRBD2. Germline V gene data show CDR1 as DFQATT and CDR2 as SNEGSKA (reference sequence). CDR3 length: 14 residues. The V segment lost 3 bases and the J segment 1 base; nucleotides outside the gene matches: 3. The CDR3 reads CSASGGVAKNIQYF. The CDR3 DNA reads TGCAGTGCTAGTGGGGGGGTGGCCAAAAACATTCAGTACTTC.

The chain combines TRBV20-1 with TRBJ2-7; D might be TRBD1 or TRBD2, each matching 5 bases. Per germline, CDR1 DFQATT and CDR2 SNEGSKA (reference sequence). The CDR3 loop spans 13 amino acids. Trimming left V 6 bases short and J 2 bases short, with 14 bases between. CDR3 coding DNA: TGCAGTGCCGTCGGGACGGCTACCTACGAGCAGTACTTC. The encoded protein is CSAVGTATYEQYF.

The J gene is TRBJ2-5, the V gene TRBV29-1, with D unclear. V lost 5 bases and J 4 bases, leaving 11 bases between the germline ends. The length of the CDR3 is 12 residues. Germline-derived CDR1 and CDR2 are SQVTM and ANQGSEA. The CDR3 here is CSVSPRTETQYF. The CDR3 DNA sequence: TGCAGCGTTTCACCCAGAACAGAGACCCAGTACTTC.

As regards this clonotype: Possible read error: a much larger clone is one base away. V is TRBV4-2 and J is TRBJ1-1; TRBD1 matches at 7 bases. The CDR3 runs 14 residues. The V gene end was trimmed by 4 bases and the J gene end by 2 bases; junction bases not matched to a gene: 4. Germline V gives CDR1 LGHNA, CDR2 YNFKEQ. The CDR3 loop is CASSPRDSNTEAFF. The CDR3 DNA reads TGTGCCAGCAGCCCCCGGGACAGCAACACTGAAGCTTTCTTT.

There are a few counts of this clonotype. This chain joins TRBV29-1 and TRBJ2-7; 9 positions match TRBD1. CDR3 length equals 14 residues. Germline CDR1 SQVTM, CDR2 ANQGSEA. Losses at the gene ends were 7 bases for V and 5 bases for J; bases not matched to a gene: 12. The CDR3 coding sequence is TGCAGCGCAGGTCACCGGGACAGGGCAAACGAGCAGTACTTC. Protein product: CSAGHRDRANEQYF.

In this sample, this clonotype turned up a few times. The V gene is TRBV4-2, the J gene TRBJ2-7; 7 bases agree with TRBD1. J was trimmed by 6 bases and V by 0 bases; bases with no gene match: 8. The length of the CDR3 is 15 residues. Germline values: CDR1 LGHNA, CDR2 YNFKEQ. The CDR3 DNA follows: TGTGCCAGCAGCCAAGAGGGGACAGACGGTACCGAGCAGTACTTC. Protein: CASSQEGTDGTEQYF.

The count of this clonotype is one. V gene TRBV3-1 combines with J gene TRBJ1-2; 11 bases align to TRBD1. This CDR3 region has 18 residues. Trimming took 0 bases from V and 6 from J; bases not matched to a gene: 12. Germline V gene lookup returns CDR1 LGHDT and CDR2 YNNKEL (reference sequence). In DNA form, the CDR3 reads TGTGCCAGCAGCCAAGATCGAGTTAGGACAGGGGGCGGGCATGGCTACACCTTC. Amino acids: CASSQDRVRTGGGHGYTF.

The chain carries TRBV6-2 or TRBV6-3 and TRBJ1-1, with no clear D. This CDR3 spans 16 amino acids. CDR1 MNHEY and CDR2 SVGEGT come from the germline V gene. With 2 bases removed from V and 0 bases from J, the gap between germline ends came to 13 bases. In DNA, the CDR3 is TGTGCCAGCAGTTACGGCAGGCAATTTATGAACACTGAAGCTTTCTTT. Protein product: CASSYGRQFMNTEAFF.

This clonotype was seen only a few times. The V gene is TRBV10-3, the J gene TRBJ2-7, with D unclear. The CDR3 totals 11 residues. Germline V gene lookup returns CDR1 ENHRY and CDR2 SYGVKD. V lost 2 bases and J 13 bases, leaving 12 bases between the germline ends. CDR3 residues: CAISEGMNAYF. CDR3 nucleotide sequence: TGTGCCATCAGTGAGGGCATGAATGCCTACTTC.

This clonotype was observed a few times. CDR3: CASSQGYQYEQYF. The CDR3 nucleotides read TGTGCCAGCAGCCAAGGCTACCAGTACGAGCAGTACTTC. The V call is TRBV3-1, the J call TRBJ2-7, with D unresolved. Per germline, CDR1 LGHDT and CDR2 YNNKEL (reference sequence). Trimming left V 1 base short and J 4 bases short, with 8 bases between. The CDR3 contains 13 residues.

The chain links TRBV4-1 to TRBJ2-7; 11 nucleotides align to TRBD1. This CDR3 spans 15 amino acids. Looked up from germline, CDR1 is MGHRA and CDR2 is YSYEKL. V gave up 1 base and J gave up 5 bases; unmatched junction bases: 4. CDR3 sequence (DNA): TGCGCCAGCAGCCAAGGGGACAGGGGGTTGGACGAGCAGTACTTC. Its translation: CASSQGDRGLDEQYF.

The chain couples TRBV30 to TRBJ2-3; 7 bases line up with TRBD2. The CDR3 contains 15 residues. Germline CDR1 GTSNPN, CDR2 SVGIG (reference sequence). The ends lost 0 bases at V and 5 bases at J; junction bases unmatched: 8. The CDR3 DNA follows: TGTGCCTGGAGTGTAGGAGCGGGAAAAGGAGATACGCAGTATTTT. Its translation is CAWSVGAGKGDTQYF. Variable domain in full (rest from reference TRBV30 and TRBJ2-3): SQTIHQWPATLVQPVGSPLSLECTVEGTSNPNLYWYRQAAGRGLQLLFYSVGIGQISSEVPQNLSASRPQDRQFILSSKKLLLSDSGFYLCAWSVGAGKGDTQYFGPGTRLTVL.